This T cell receptor beta chain was recorded in a study of cytotoxic CD8 clonotypes in ibrutinib-treated CLL. Study summary: IGHV unmutated roughly 18; relapsed/refractory some ten; treatment-naive about 14. Once treatment had gone on for a median of around 13 months, range 6 to 36, response samples were drawn. When averaged across all of the samples, the counts came to a few hundred thousand productive templates and about 100,000 productive rearrangements.

V trimming: 2 bases; J trimming: 7 bases; junction bases outside the gene matches: 5. This CDR3 is built from 14 residues. Germline assignment: CDR1 SGHAT and CDR2 FQNNGV. Using immunoSEQ multiplex PCR, the repertoire was profiled, and TCRdb retains in-frame clones only, with some absent. The sample carries fewer than 400,000 clones, around 66% recorded once. Sequenced material: PBMCs, taken after 36 months of ibrutinib treatment. This sequence was found in a human donor with chronic lymphocytic leukemia. This chain joins TRBV11-2 and TRBJ1-5, with 7 bases matching TRBD1. In nucleotides, the CDR3 is TGTGCCAGCAGCTTATCGAACAGGGGCCAGCCCCAGCATTTT. Amino acid sequence: CASSLSNRGQPQHF.